Presented here are 30 T cell receptor beta chains from one specimen sequenced in a study of T-cell memory formation after mild COVID-19. TCRdb passed the 5' RACE reads through MiXCR, listing each CDR3 protein once. The profile shows around 340,000 distinct CDR3 sequences, approximately 15% of them singletons. The sample consisted of PBMCs or a T cell subset sorted from them (not recorded which). These receptors all come from a man between 18 and 35 years old who had mild COVID-19 (a few samples of this study predate the infection). Cell type and time point are not known.

This clonotype was counted between two and nine times. This chain links TRBV11-3 with TRBJ2-3; TRBD2 is a possible D gene (5 bases). Per germline, CDR1 SGHNT and CDR2 YENEEA. The CDR3 is 14 amino acids. V lost 0 bases and J 3 bases, leaving 7 bases between the germline ends. For the CDR3, the DNA is TGTGCCAGCAGCTTAGACGGGGAAACAGATACGCAGTATTTT. This codes for CASSLDGETDTQYF.

The genes are TRBV2 and TRBJ2-1; 7 bases are shared with TRBD1. The CDR3 contains 15 residues. V gave up 6 bases and J gave up 4 bases; unmatched junction bases: 9. CDR1 and CDR2 (germline): SNHLY, FYNNEI. For the CDR3, the DNA is TGTGCCAGCAGAAATTCCGGGACAGAGTACAATGAGCAGTTCTTC. Protein sequence: CASRNSGTEYNEQFF.

The chain recombines TRBV11-2 with TRBJ1-2, with 7 positions matching TRBD1. Germline CDR1 is SGHAT and CDR2 is FQNNGV. V was pared by 2 bases and J by 6 bases, with 9 bases of the junction left unmatched. This CDR3 contains 15 residues. CDR3 nucleotides: TGTGCCAGCAGCTTATCGAGGACAGGCGGAGATGGCTACACCTTC. Its translation is CASSLSRTGGDGYTF.

The rearrangement links TRBV27 to TRBJ2-6, with 7 positions matching TRBD2. This CDR3 comprises 19 residues. Germline loops: CDR1 MNHEY, CDR2 SMNVEV (reference sequence). After removal of 8 bases from V and 0 bases from J, the junction contained 16 bases not matched to a gene. CDR3 amino acids: CASVEWGGSLSSGANVLTF. CDR3 sequence (DNA): TGTGCCAGCGTCGAGTGGGGAGGGAGCCTTAGCTCTGGGGCCAACGTCCTGACTTTC.

This chain joins TRBV2 and TRBJ2-1, with a weak D call TRBD1 (6 bases). V was shortened by 6 bases and J by 2 bases, with 14 bases between the two germline ends. Germline loops: CDR1 SNHLY, CDR2 FYNNEI. The CDR3 extends over 15 amino acids. CDR3 loop: CASRDAGTTYNEQFF. In DNA, the CDR3 is TGTGCCAGCAGGGACGCCGGGACAACCTACAATGAGCAGTTCTTC. Complete variable domain (other parts from reference TRBV2 and TRBJ2-1): EPEVTQTPSHQVTQMGQEVILRCVPISNHLYFYWYRQILGQKVEFLVSFYNNEISEKSEIFDDQFSVERPDGSNFTLKIRSTKLEDSAMYFCASRDAGTTYNEQFFGPGTRLTVL.

Only a few counts were recorded for this clonotype. This chain links TRBV10-3 with TRBJ1-2; no reliable D call. The CDR3 has 15 residues. V was trimmed by 3 bases and J by 4 bases, leaving 15 bases between them. Germline V CDR1 and CDR2: ENHRY, SYGVKD. The CDR3 region has the DNA TGTGCCATCAGTGATTCTGTATTTAAGAGCTATGGCTACACCTTC. Its protein is CAISDSVFKSYGYTF.

This rearrangement joins TRBV20-1 to TRBJ2-7; tentatively, D is TRBD1 or TRBD2 (7 bases each). Germline loops: CDR1 DFQATT, CDR2 SNEGSKA (reference sequence). This CDR3 region has 14 residues. V was trimmed by 1 base and J by 3 bases, leaving 13 bases between them. CDR3 coding DNA: TGCAGTGCTAGAGTACCAGGGGGGGACTACGAGCAGTACTTC. This codes for CSARVPGGDYEQYF.

This chain connects TRBV7-3 to TRBJ1-3; unclear D gene. The CDR3 is made up of 13 amino acids. V was cut by 2 bases and J by 8 bases, with 10 bases left in between. CDR1 and CDR2 from the germline V gene are SGHTA and FQGTGA. CDR3 in DNA: TGTGCCAGCAGCTTAGTAGACGGGGACACCATATATTTT. As protein: CASSLVDGDTIYF.

This clonotype was counted a few times. The junction does not match germline at one end; this may be a read error. The chain links TRBV12-5 to TRBJ2-7, with D unclear. CDR3 length: 10 amino acids. Germline V CDR1 and CDR2: LGHNT, FRNRAP. In DNA, the CDR3 is TGTGCTAGTGGTTTGGACAGCCGCGCATTC. Its translation is CASGLDSRAF.

The chain joins TRBV6-4 to TRBJ2-3, with TRBD2 matching over 16 bases. CDR1 and CDR2 from the germline V gene are MRHNA and SNTAGT. The CDR3 is 16 residues long. Trimming at V came to 3 bases and at J to 4 bases, leaving 1 base not matched to a gene. CDR3 region: CASSEGLAGGPDTQYF. The CDR3, as DNA: TGTGCCAGCAGTGAGGGACTAGCGGGGGGGCCAGATACGCAGTATTTT.

Only a few counts were recorded for this clonotype. The J gene is TRBJ1-5, the V gene TRBV15; D gene unclear. The CDR3 has 15 residues. Trimming pared 4 bases from V and 5 bases from J, leaving 15 bases between. CDR1 is LNHNV and CDR2 is YYDKDF in the germline V gene (reference sequence). CDR3 region: CATSNRRAGDQPQHF. CDR3 bases: TGTGCCACCAGCAACCGCCGGGCGGGCGATCAGCCCCAGCATTTT.

At least ten counts were recorded for this clonotype. V and J are TRBV4-1 and TRBJ2-1; D is tentatively TRBD1 or TRBD2 (5 bases each). V was trimmed by 8 bases and J by 8 bases, leaving 19 bases between them. Germline loops: CDR1 MGHRA, CDR2 YSYEKL. The CDR3 loop spans 14 amino acids. The CDR3, as DNA: TGCGCCAGCTGGGGGAGCGAGCAGGGTGATGAGCAGTTCTTC. This translates into CASWGSEQGDEQFF.

This chain links TRBV29-1 with TRBJ1-1; maybe TRBD1 (5 bases). CDR3 size: 14 residues. Looked up from germline, CDR1 is SQVTM and CDR2 is ANQGSEA. V dropped 7 bases and J dropped 1 base, with 16 bases sitting between them. The CDR3 sequence: CSGGEGLENTEAFF. The CDR3 DNA reads TGCAGCGGAGGGGAGGGACTGGAGAACACTGAAGCTTTCTTT.

The CDR3 nucleotides are TGTGCCAGCAGCCGAAACGCGGAGGCAGCCTTTGGCTACACCTTC. As protein: CASSRNAEAAFGYTF. The chain recombines TRBV3-1 with TRBJ1-2; no clear D gene. V gave up 4 bases and J gave up 7 bases, with 19 bases separating them. The CDR3 runs to 15 residues. The V gene's germline CDR1 is LGHDT and CDR2 YNNKEL (reference sequence).

In its sample, this clonotype was seen many times. This sequence joins TRBV12-3 or TRBV12-4 and TRBJ2-5, with TRBD2 as a possible D gene (6 bases). This CDR3 contains 14 residues. Trimming shortened V by 3 bases and J by 5 bases, and 13 bases separated the two germline ends. The CDR3: CASSFWGVGETQYF. The CDR3 DNA follows: TGTGCCAGCAGTTTCTGGGGGGTCGGCGAGACCCAGTACTTC.

This clonotype has more than one count but fewer than ten. The chain joins TRBV4-3 to TRBJ2-7; perhaps TRBD1 as D (6 bases). This CDR3 region has 15 residues. Germline V gene data show CDR1 as LGHNA and CDR2 as YSLEER. The V end lost 0 bases, the J end lost 3 bases, and 12 bases lay between the germline ends. This CDR3 reads CASSQDRGQSYEQYF. Here the CDR3 DNA reads TGCGCCAGCAGCCAAGATCGTGGACAGAGCTACGAGCAGTACTTC.

This clonotype came up a few times. The V gene is TRBV12-3 or TRBV12-4, the J gene TRBJ2-7; D possibly matches TRBD1 or TRBD2 (5 bases each). V gave up 4 bases and J gave up 2 bases, with 12 bases separating them. This CDR3 has 14 residues. CDR3 amino acids: CASSSGTQTYEQYF. The CDR3 nucleotides are TGTGCCAGCAGTTCTGGGACCCAAACCTACGAGCAGTACTTC.

This clonotype has ten or more counts. The chain is built from TRBV5-1 and TRBJ1-1; D is unclear. Trimming stripped 0 bases from V and 4 bases from J, with 10 bases between. CDR3 length: 14 amino acids. The germline V gene encodes CDR1 SGHRS and CDR2 YFSETQ. In nucleotides, the CDR3 is TGCGCCAGCAGCTTGGACGATTGGGGCACTGAAGCTTTCTTT. Residues: CASSLDDWGTEAFF.

The chain joins TRBV20-1 to TRBJ2-3, with TRBD2 matching over 11 bases. The CDR3 totals 13 residues. In germline, CDR1 is DFQATT, CDR2 SNEGSKA (reference sequence). With V trimmed by 5 bases and J by 6 bases, 4 bases remained unmatched. For the CDR3, the DNA is TGCAGTGCTCTTGGACTAGCGGGCGATACGCAGTATTTT. It specifies CSALGLAGDTQYF.

Only a few counts were recorded for this clonotype. The gene calls are TRBV4-3 and TRBJ1-1; D not certain. V dropped 0 bases and J dropped 1 base, with 3 bases sitting between them. The V gene's germline CDR1 is LGHNA and CDR2 YSLEER. The CDR3 covers 13 residues. CDR3 sequence reads: CASSQDWNTEAFF. The CDR3 coding sequence is TGCGCCAGCAGCCAAGACTGGAACACTGAAGCTTTCTTT.

V gene TRBV2 combines with J gene TRBJ1-1; weak D call: TRBD1 (6 bases). Per the germline V gene, CDR1 is SNHLY and CDR2 is FYNNEI. This CDR3 has 13 residues. Trimming stripped 7 bases from V and 4 bases from J, with 13 bases between. The CDR3 is CASTKGQTTEAFF. The DNA of the CDR3 is TGTGCCAGCACCAAAGGACAGACCACTGAAGCTTTCTTT.

This clonotype was seen only a few times. The rearrangement uses TRBV7-2 and TRBJ2-1; D is uncertain. In germline, CDR1 is SGHTA, CDR2 FQGNSA. V was trimmed by 1 base and J by 12 bases, leaving 7 bases between them. The length of the CDR3 is 11 residues. The CDR3, as DNA: TGTGCCAGCAGCTTAGGGGCTGCGCAGTTCTTC. It yields the protein CASSLGAAQFF.

This rearrangement joins TRBV11-3 to TRBJ1-3, with 7 bases lining up with TRBD1. After removal of 5 bases from V and 3 bases from J, the junction contained 4 bases not matched to a gene. This CDR3 region has 14 residues. From germline, CDR1 is SGHNT and CDR2 YENEEA. CDR3 bases: TGTGCCAGCAGCACCACAGGGGATGGAAACACCATATATTTT. It translates to CASSTTGDGNTIYF.

The rearrangement joins TRBV5-4 to TRBJ2-6; D perhaps matches TRBD1 (5 bases). CDR1 is SGHNT and CDR2 is YYREEE in the germline V gene (reference sequence). V was trimmed by 4 bases and J by 1 base, leaving 9 bases between them. CDR3 size: 15 residues. The CDR3 DNA sequence: TGTGCCAGCAGCGGCAGGGTTTCTGGGGCCAACGTCCTGACTTTC. Amino acid sequence: CASSGRVSGANVLTF.

The chain has TRBV7-3 and TRBJ2-1; 10 bases match TRBD2. V lost 5 bases, J lost 6 bases, and 4 bases stayed unmatched. This CDR3 is 14 amino acids long. Germline CDR1 is SGHTA and CDR2 is FQGTGA. In DNA, the CDR3 is TGTGCCAGCAGCCTAGCGGGGGAGCGCAATGAGCAGTTCTTC. It yields the protein CASSLAGERNEQFF.

This clonotype has only a few counts. This may be a read error: a much more frequent sequence differs by one nucleotide. The J gene is TRBJ2-3, the V gene TRBV7-9; D ambiguous. Germline CDR1 is SEHNR and CDR2 is FQNEAQ (reference sequence). The CDR3 length is 11 residues. The germline V and J ends were trimmed by 0 bases and 8 bases, with 3 bases remaining between them. CDR3 coding DNA: TGTGCCAGCAGCTTAGCAGCTACGCAGTATTTT. It encodes CASSLAATQYF.

This clonotype was observed a few times. The rearrangement links TRBV20-1 to TRBJ2-7; no firm D call. V was shortened by 6 bases and J by 2 bases, with 8 bases between the two germline ends. CDR3 size: 11 residues. Looked up from germline, CDR1 is DFQATT and CDR2 is SNEGSKA (reference sequence). Here the CDR3 DNA reads TGCAGTGCCCGAAGCCCCTACGAGCAGTACTTC. As protein: CSARSPYEQYF.

The V and J genes are TRBV29-1 and TRBJ2-1, with TRBD2 matching 8 bases. The CDR3 covers 15 residues. J was trimmed by 0 bases and V by 4 bases; bases with no gene match: 5. CDR1 is SQVTM, CDR2 ANQGSEA, per germline. CDR3 loop: CSVAKTSGSYNEQFF. CDR3 sequence (DNA): TGCAGCGTTGCGAAAACTAGCGGCTCCTACAATGAGCAGTTCTTC.

This clonotype was seen at least ten times. V usage is TRBV11-2 and J usage is TRBJ2-7; 7 bases map to TRBD1. This CDR3 is built from 14 residues. Germline CDR1 is SGHAT and CDR2 is FQNNGV. With V trimmed by 4 bases and J by 1 base, 4 bases remained unmatched. The DNA for the CDR3 is TGTGCCAGCAGCTACGGGACAGAGTCCTACGAGCAGTACGTC. Encoded protein: CASSYGTESYEQYV.

The chain carries TRBV7-2 and TRBJ2-1, with D unclear. The V gene's germline CDR1 is SGHTA and CDR2 FQGNSA. The CDR3 consists of 13 residues. V was cut by 0 bases and J by 8 bases, with 8 bases left in between. The CDR3 is CASSLAASYEQFF. CDR3 bases: TGTGCCAGCAGCTTAGCGGCTTCCTATGAGCAGTTCTTC. Full variable domain (remainder filled in from reference TRBV7-2 and TRBJ2-1): GAGVSQSPSNKVTEKGKDVELRCDPISGHTALYWYRQSLGQGLEFLIYFQGNSAPDKSGLPSDRFSAERTGGSVSTLTIQRTQQEDSAVYLCASSLAASYEQFFGPGTRLTVL.